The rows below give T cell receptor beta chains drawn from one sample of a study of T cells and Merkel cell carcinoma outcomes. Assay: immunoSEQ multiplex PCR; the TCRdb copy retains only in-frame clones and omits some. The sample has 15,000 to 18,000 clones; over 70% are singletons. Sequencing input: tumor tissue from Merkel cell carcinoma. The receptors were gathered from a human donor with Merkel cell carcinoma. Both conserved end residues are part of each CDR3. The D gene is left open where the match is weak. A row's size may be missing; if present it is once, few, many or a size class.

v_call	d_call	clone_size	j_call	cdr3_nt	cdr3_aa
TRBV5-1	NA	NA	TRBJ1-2	TGCGCCAGCAGCTTGGAACCGACCTATGGCTACACCTTC	CASSLEPTYGYTF
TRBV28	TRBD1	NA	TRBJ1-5	TGTGCCAGCAGCCGAGACAGGGGGCGGCAGCCCCAGCATTTT	CASSRDRGRQPQHF
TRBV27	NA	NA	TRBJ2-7	TGTGCCAGCAGTTTTAACAGCCCCTACGAGCAGTACTTC	CASSFNSPYEQYF
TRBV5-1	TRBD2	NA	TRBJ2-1	TGCGCCAGCAGCTTGCTAACGGGAGGGCCAGGGGATGAGCAGTTCTTC	CASSLLTGGPGDEQFF
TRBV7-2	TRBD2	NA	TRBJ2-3	TGTGCCAGCAGCCCGGGACTATCTTACAGCACAGATACGCAGTATTTT	CASSPGLSYSTDTQYF
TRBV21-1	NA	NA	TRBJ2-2	TGTGTCAGCAGCCAGGCGGGAGGGGGCCGTAAAACCGGGGAGCTGTTTTTT	CVSSQAGGGRKTGELFF
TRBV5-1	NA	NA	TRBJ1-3	TGCGCCAGCAGCTTGGCCACCCAGACAAACTCTGGAAACACCATATATTTT	CASSLATQTNSGNTIYF
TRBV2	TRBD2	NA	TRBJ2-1	TGTGCCAGCAGTGAACTGAGACTAGCGGAGCAGTTCTTC	CASSELRLAEQFF
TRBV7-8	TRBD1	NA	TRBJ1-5	TGTGCCAGCAGCATCCTACAGGGGGAGGATCAGCCCCAGCATTTT	CASSILQGEDQPQHF
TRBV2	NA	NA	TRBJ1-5	TGTGCCAGCAGTGCCCCAGGGGTAAACAATCAGCCCCAGCATTTT	CASSAPGVNNQPQHF
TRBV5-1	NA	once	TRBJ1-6	TGCGCCAGCAGCTTGGAGTCGGCGGGAAGTCTACCCCTCCACTTT	CASSLESAGSLPLHF
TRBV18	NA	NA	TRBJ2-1	TGTGCCAGCTCACCGGTGGCGGATGCGAGCTCCTACAATGAGCAGTTCTTC	CASSPVADASSYNEQFF
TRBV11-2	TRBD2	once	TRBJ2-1	TGTGCCAGCAGCTTAGACCCTAGCGGCTCGGACAATGAGCAGTTCTTC	CASSLDPSGSDNEQFF
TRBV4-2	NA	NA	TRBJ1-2	TGTGCCAGCAGCCAAGATAGGAGGGGCTCGGTCTATGGCTACACCTTC	CASSQDRRGSVYGYTF
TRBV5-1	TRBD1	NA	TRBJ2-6	TGCGCCAGCAGCCCGGGACAGGGCTTCTCTGGGGCCAACGTCCTGACTTTC	CASSPGQGFSGANVLTF
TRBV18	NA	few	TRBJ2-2	TGTGCCAGCTCACCAGCCCACGAGTCCGGGGAGCTGTTTTTT	CASSPAHESGELFF
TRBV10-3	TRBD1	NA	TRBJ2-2	TGTGCCATCAGTGGACCCGGGGGACAGGATATCACCGGGGAGTTGTTTTTT	CAISGPGGQDITGELFF
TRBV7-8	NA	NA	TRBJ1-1	TGTGCCAGCAGCTTAGTTGGGGGTGGCACTGAAGCTTTCTTT	CASSLVGGGTEAFF
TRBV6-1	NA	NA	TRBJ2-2	TGTGCCAGCAGTCTCCAGACACATCCCACCGGGGAGCTGTTTTTT	CASSLQTHPTGELFF
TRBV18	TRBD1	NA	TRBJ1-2	TGTGCCAGCTCACCATCACAGGGGGCAAGTGGCTACACCTTC	CASSPSQGASGYTF
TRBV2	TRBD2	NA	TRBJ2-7	TGTGCCAGCAGTGAACGTGGCGGGAGGGTGTACGAGCAGTACTTC	CASSERGGRVYEQYF
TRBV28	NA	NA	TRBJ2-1	TGTGCCAGCAGCCTCCCCCAGGTTTTTCATGAGCAGTTCTTC	CASSLPQVFHEQFF
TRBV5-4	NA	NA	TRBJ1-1	TGTGCCAGCAGCTTAAAGCCAGGGGAGACTGAAGCTTTCTTT	CASSLKPGETEAFF
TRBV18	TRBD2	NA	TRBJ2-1	TGTGCCAGCTCCCTCGCGGGACTAGCGGGAGCTGCTTACAATGAGCAGTTCTTC	CASSLAGLAGAAYNEQFF